The clone carrying this TCR beta chain has just a few counts. Its antigen remains unknown. The source of the sample is a study of OX40 agonist ivuxolimab in advanced cancers. Study as a whole: At approximately 80% male, the cohort had a mean age of about 60 years, ranging from about 20 to 79. Study-wide results and limits: There was clonal expansion of CD4+ and CD8+ blood T cells by week 6 at 0.1 to 3.0 mg/kg. There were also nonresponders showing low normalized T-cell clonal expansion.

Autoimmune disease history or systemic immunosuppression was exclusionary. TCRdb's copy holds only in-frame clones and misses some; the assay was immunoSEQ multiplex PCR. The sample comprises 68,000 or so clones, 83% of which are singletons, and 1.4% rests with the top ten. V was pared by 1 base and J by 7 bases, with 16 bases of the junction left unmatched. CDR1 and CDR2 (germline): SGHVS, FNYEAQ. The CDR3 extends over 18 amino acids. The sequence came from an adult with an advanced solid tumor such as melanoma, head and neck, liver or kidney cancer. This chain links TRBV7-6 with TRBJ2-5; 9 positions match TRBD2. The input for sequencing was CD4+ or CD8+ T cells sorted from blood, taken in a trial of the OX40 agonist ivuxolimab. CDR3 bases: TGTGCCAGCAGCTTAGACCAGACTAGCGGTTCATCGCCGGGGACCCAGTACTTC. It yields the protein CASSLDQTSGSSPGTQYF.